Included here is one TCR beta chain sequence, with context. This clone's antigen is unknown. Per-base qualities were not stored, and no clone one base away is much larger. This record comes from a study of shared clonotypes between healthy human individuals (TCRdb year 2020). As for the study more broadly: The cohort included three men and a couple of women between 18 and 49 years of age. Leukapheresis yielded between about 0.85 and 9.5 billion PBMCs per donor. Libraries were prepared and TCR repertoires were sequenced by different laboratories using diverse techniques, in order to increase sequencing depth and limit assay-specific biases. Blood TCR repertoires of five healthy adults were deeply sequenced to estimate repertoire size and the extent of clonotype sharing between individuals. For each donor, CD4 naive and CD4 memory were each given three plates, CD8 naive was given two plates, and CD8 memory was given one plate.

CD8 naive samples were CD45RO-negative cells positively selected for CCR7, giving a CD45RA+CCR7+ population that excluded TemRA cells. Healthy HIV-negative adults with no recently reported acute infections or vaccinations were included as donors. Every donor was a Caucasian adult residing in Nashville, Tennessee, USA. Blood was obtained by leukapheresis, after which PBMCs were separated by Ficoll-Histopaque density gradient centrifugation and cryopreserved in liquid nitrogen vapor phase. Analytical flow cytometry was used to check the purity and quantity of every magnetically sorted T cell population. Genomic DNA was isolated from every sorted fraction and measured by UV absorbance on a Nanodrop 2000c. The investigation overall reported the following: Compared with non-shared clonotypes, the clonotypes found in all four sorted-subset donors had higher generation probabilities. Sampling was limited to blood, and TCR repertoires in tissue likely differ from TCR repertoires in blood. Approximately 5% of naive CD4, 3.5% of naive CD8, approximately 2.2% of memory CD4, and around 0.42% of memory CD8 clonotypes were shared across several donors. Because the study included only a small number of donors, the genetic and exposure-history diversity represented was limited. Pairwise subsampling led to the expectation that sequencing depth would affect the degree of clonotype sharing among donors. Even with the large sequencing depth, rarefaction of the sorted-subset datasets indicated that sequencing was incomplete. Larger estimated clonotype richness was generally found for naive subsets than for memory subsets.

Sequences SGHNT (CDR1) and YYREEE (CDR2) are obtained from the germline V gene (reference sequence). From its cysteine to its phenylalanine, the CDR3 spans 15 amino acids. The read is trimmed to its CDR3 DNA, 45 bases read in frame from base 1. Compared with germline, V lacks 2 bases and J lacks 7 bases; bases without a gene match: 5. TCR CDR3 regions were amplified from genomic DNA by multiplex PCR using the deep immunoSEQ assay. Extracted genomic DNA from each cell subset was distributed evenly across all wells of several immunoSEQ 96-well plates, and each plate was treated as a replicate. Each replicate PCR for sorted subsets received 200 ng genomic DNA, equal to some 32,000 T cell genomes. The purified libraries were quantified using a Qubit 3.0 fluorometer, sized with a Bioanalyzer 2100, and then quantified again using the KAPA Library Quantification kit. Every immunoSEQ 96-well plate was sequenced on a separate single-read 150-cycle Illumina NextSeq 550 flow cell. Per the source publication's procedure: Because the immunoSEQ output included only junctional sequences and no quality scores, the filtering could not be the same as the filtering used for full-length reads. Sequences were annotated with PyIR, a Python wrapper for IgBLAST v1.9, using IMGT germline references to assign V/J genes and CDR3. Reads were removed for weak V/J assignments (E-value above 1e-6), missing CDR3, stop codons, out-of-frame junctions, or ambiguous translated residues. V3J clonotypes were defined as sequences sharing the same inferred V gene, J gene, and CDR3 amino acid sequence. To compute the percentage overlap between repertoires, the number of shared unique clonotypes was divided by the size of the smaller repertoire. Three approaches were used to assess repertoire richness: RTK rarefaction, the Chao1 estimator, and Recon v2.1 estimates of unobserved clonotypes. Generation probabilities for all TCRbeta clonotypes obtained by the gDNA method from a few donors were computed using OLGA. The clones in this table, taken by TCRdb from immuneACCESS, are in-frame only. Not every clone is retained; where verified, under half of the shortfall comes from an unresolved V gene, and the cause of the rest is unknown. V and J calls and clone size are those listed in that table; D and trimming were worked out from the DNA. The sample table holds 450,000 to 700,000 clones, of which nearly 97% were seen once. Together, the top ten hold 0.09% to 0.13% of the sample.

The sequence is built from TRBV5-4 and TRBJ2-2; 10 bases in between match TRBD2. Sequenced material: naive CD8+ T cells sorted from blood. Explained via the paper, the cell subset or site label denotes: CD45RA+CCR7+. This TCR came from a woman aged 30 to 39 in good health. The CDR3 region has the sequence CASSLAGGYHGELFF. The nucleotides read TGTGCCAGCAGCTTAGCGGGAGGGTATCACGGGGAGCTGTTTTTT.